Listed below are T cell receptor beta chains from one sample, sequenced in a study of cytomegalovirus exposure and HLA in healthy donors. Produced via immunoSEQ multiplex PCR; TCRdb's table is partial and in-frame only. Of approximately 100,000 clones in the sample, 65% to 80% were seen once. The sample comprised PBMCs. The source of these receptors is a woman aged 50 to 65 in good health and CMV-seropositive. Both conserved end residues are part of each CDR3. The D gene is left open where the match is weak. Expanded clones are given a class, and other clones once, few, many or no size at all.

>NA|TRBD1|TRBJ2-2|TRBV6-5
CASRTGKFAGELFF
TGTGCCAGCAGGACAGGGAAGTTCGCCGGGGAGCTGTTTTTT
>NA|TRBD2|TRBJ2-1|TRBV12-5
CASGLVLAGGLNEQFF
TGTGCTAGTGGTTTGGTATTAGCGGGGGGGCTCAATGAGCAGTTCTTC
>NA|TRBD2|TRBJ2-3|TRBV4-2
CASSQPLAGGGDTQYF
TGTGCCAGCAGCCAACCACTAGCGGGGGGAGGGGATACGCAGTATTTT
>NA|NA|TRBJ2-3|TRBV19
CASSTGGRGTDTQYF
TGTGCCAGTAGCACTGGAGGAAGGGGCACAGATACGCAGTATTTT
>NA|TRBD1|TRBJ1-5|TRBV30
CALGQGGNQPHHF
TGTGCCTTGGGACAGGGTGGCAATCAGCCCCATCATTTT
>once|NA|TRBJ1-5|TRBV25-1
CASKKYRRPQHF
TGTGCCAGCAAGAAGTATAGGAGGCCCCAGCATTTT
>NA|NA|TRBJ1-1|TRBV28
CASSLYNTEAFF
TGTGCCAGCAGTCTGTATAACACTGAAGCTTTCTTT
>NA|TRBD1|TRBJ2-1|TRBV4-2
CASSQAGDRGHLTQFF
TGTGCCAGCAGCCAAGCTGGGGACAGGGGACACCTAACGCAGTTCTTC
>NA|TRBD1|TRBJ2-3|TRBV28
CASSLGQGPDTQYF
TGTGCCAGCAGTTTGGGACAGGGACCAGATACGCAGTATTTT
>NA|TRBD2|TRBJ2-3|TRBV29-1
CSVEPTLGLAGTITDTQYF
TGCAGCGTTGAGCCGACCTTGGGCCTAGCGGGGACGATCACAGATACGCAGTATTTT
>NA|NA|TRBJ1-5|TRBV19
CASSMNRVARPQHF
TGTGCCAGTAGTATGAACAGGGTCGCGAGGCCCCAGCATTTT
>few|NA|TRBJ1-2|TRBV29-1
CSVSGSRTAHGYTF
TGCAGCGTATCCGGGAGCCGAACGGCCCATGGCTACACCTTC
>NA|NA|TRBJ2-2|TRBV5-1
CASSLRGTAGELFF
TGCGCCAGCAGCTTAAGGGGAACGGCCGGGGAGCTGTTTTTT
>NA|TRBD1|TRBJ1-2|TRBV11-2
CASSLAPTGGRGYTF
TGTGCCAGCAGCTTAGCCCCCACAGGGGGCCGGGGCTACACCTTC
>once|NA|TRBJ1-1|TRBV10-3
CAINREMNTEAFF
TGTGCCATCAACAGGGAAATGAACACTGAAGCTTTCTTT
>NA|TRBD1|TRBJ2-5|TRBV5-4
CASSSGQGGKTQYF
TGTGCCAGCAGCTCAGGACAGGGTGGAAAGACCCAGTACTTC
>NA|NA|TRBJ1-2|TRBV18
CASSPLENYGYTF
TGTGCCAGCTCACCACTCGAGAACTATGGCTACACCTTC
>NA|NA|TRBJ1-1|TRBV6-1
CASSWGEGRNTEAFF
TGTGCCAGCAGTTGGGGGGAGGGAAGAAACACTGAAGCTTTCTTT
>NA|TRBD1|TRBJ1-2|TRBV28
CASSLGQGVYGYTF
TGTGCCAGCAGTCTCGGACAGGGAGTGTATGGCTACACCTTC
>NA|NA|TRBJ2-7|TRBV12-2
CASRLAFAGQGDEGTYEQYF
TGTGCAAGTCGCTTAGCGTTTGCGGGACAGGGAGACGAGGGGACCTACGAGCAGTACTTC
>NA|TRBD1|TRBJ2-1|TRBV11-1
CASSLGLGQGQFF
TGTGCCAGCAGCTTAGGTCTGGGACAGGGTCAGTTCTTC
>NA|NA|TRBJ2-3|TRBV5-1
CASSLVAGASTDTQYF
TGCGCCAGCAGCTTGGTGGCAGGGGCCTCCACAGATACGCAGTATTTT
>NA|NA|TRBJ1-4|TRBV6-5
CASSYGVATNEKLFF
TGTGCCAGCAGTTACGGAGTTGCAACTAATGAAAAACTGTTTTTT
>NA|TRBD1|TRBJ2-7|TRBV30
CAWSALPAWTGDSYEQYF
TGTGCCTGGAGTGCCCTTCCCGCGTGGACAGGGGACTCCTACGAGCAGTACTTC
>NA|NA|TRBJ1-1|TRBV14
CASSRYNTEAFF
TGTGCCAGCAGCCGTTATAACACTGAAGCTTTCTTT
>NA|TRBD2|TRBJ2-7|TRBV7-2
CASSLAGFSGGAYEQYF
TGTGCCAGCAGCTTAGCAGGGTTTAGCGGGGGGGCTTACGAGCAGTACTTC
>NA|NA|TRBJ1-1|TRBV5-1
CASSSLPGQNTEAFF
TGCGCCAGCAGCAGCCTCCCGGGACAGAACACTGAAGCTTTCTTT
>NA|TRBD1|TRBJ2-3|TRBV28
CASRGGQGLDTQYF
TGTGCCAGCAGGGGGGGACAGGGGTTAGATACGCAGTATTTT
>NA|NA|TRBJ1-4|TRBV9
CASSVGWGLSNEKLFF
TGTGCCAGCAGCGTAGGTTGGGGGCTGTCTAATGAAAAACTGTTTTTT
>NA|NA|TRBJ2-3|TRBV7-2
CASSLSSTDTQYF
TGTGCCAGCAGCTTAAGCTCCACAGATACGCAGTATTTT
>once|NA|TRBJ1-2|TRBV29-1
CSVLREGYTF
TGCAGCGTCCTTCGGGAGGGCTACACCTTC
>once|NA|TRBJ2-3|TRBV7-9
CASSLTEGTDTQYF
TGTGCCAGCAGCTTGACGGAGGGGACAGATACGCAGTATTTT
>few|NA|TRBJ1-1|TRBV4-1
CASSHTDSNTEAFF
TGCGCCAGCAGCCATACCGACAGCAACACTGAAGCTTTCTTT
>NA|TRBD1|TRBJ1-1|TRBV4-1
CASSHPGGRTGGFGTEAFF
TGCGCCAGCAGCCACCCTGGGGGGAGGACAGGGGGCTTCGGCACTGAAGCTTTCTTT
>NA|TRBD2|TRBJ2-1|TRBV6-4
CASTRGGIRNEQFF
TGTGCCAGCACTCGCGGGGGGATACGCAATGAGCAGTTCTTC
>once|NA|TRBJ2-5|TRBV2
CASGGKETQYF
TGTGCCAGCGGAGGGAAGGAGACCCAGTACTTC
>NA|TRBD1|TRBJ2-7|TRBV5-1
CASSLQGNYEQYF
TGCGCCAGCAGCTTACAGGGGAACTACGAGCAGTACTTC
>once|TRBD1|TRBJ2-1|TRBV19
CASSDRGTNEQFF
TGTGCCAGTAGTGACAGGGGGACGAATGAGCAGTTCTTC
>many|TRBD2|TRBJ2-1|TRBV2
CASSRKAAGGLGNEQFF
TGTGCCAGCAGTAGAAAGGCTGCGGGGGGGCTGGGTAATGAGCAGTTCTTC
>NA|TRBD1|TRBJ1-2|TRBV19
CASSLGGQDNYGYTF
TGTGCCAGTAGCCTGGGAGGACAGGATAACTATGGCTACACCTTC
>NA|NA|TRBJ2-1|TRBV7-2
CASSLSRDNEQFF
TGTGCCAGCAGCTTAAGCAGGGACAATGAGCAGTTCTTC
>NA|NA|TRBJ1-2|TRBV28
CASSLRQYGYTF
TGTGCCAGCAGTTTAAGACAGTATGGCTACACCTTC
>NA|TRBD1|TRBJ2-1|TRBV5-4
CASSSPQGANEQFF
TGTGCCAGCAGCTCCCCCCAGGGGGCCAATGAGCAGTTCTTC
>NA|TRBD2|TRBJ2-2|TRBV29-1
CSANSGGDSYGELFF
TGCAGCGCAAATAGCGGGGGGGACTCCTACGGGGAGCTGTTTTTT
>few|NA|TRBJ1-3|TRBV2
CASIGVRRSGNTIYF
TGTGCCAGCATAGGGGTCAGGCGGTCTGGAAACACCATATATTTT
>once|TRBD2|TRBJ2-5|TRBV7-2
CASSLEGSGGETQYF
TGTGCCAGCAGCTTAGAGGGAAGCGGGGGAGAGACCCAGTACTTC
>NA|NA|TRBJ1-1|TRBV19
CASSISGQLNTEAFF
TGTGCCAGTAGTATCAGTGGGCAGTTGAACACTGAAGCTTTCTTT
>NA|TRBD1|TRBJ1-4|TRBV7-9
CASSLPGQGREKLFF
TGTGCCAGCAGCTTACCCGGACAGGGGAGGGAAAAACTGTTTTTT
>once|NA|TRBJ2-2|TRBV5-6
CASSSTGVGTGELFF
TGTGCCAGCAGCTCCACAGGCGTTGGCACCGGGGAGCTGTTTTTT
>NA|NA|TRBJ1-1|TRBV5-1
CASSLDGLRGNTEAFF
TGCGCCAGCAGCTTGGATGGTTTGAGAGGGAACACTGAAGCTTTCTTT
>NA|TRBD1|TRBJ2-7|TRBV25-1
CASSGTETYEQYF
TGTGCCAGCAGCGGGACAGAGACCTACGAGCAGTACTTC
>NA|NA|TRBJ1-5|TRBV28
CASSLTSSGGGLTDQPQHF
TGTGCCAGCAGTTTAACTTCGTCCGGGGGGGGGTTGACGGATCAGCCCCAGCATTTT
>NA|NA|TRBJ2-7|TRBV7-2
CASSFYRVNEQYF
TGTGCCAGCAGCTTTTACAGGGTCAACGAGCAGTACTTC